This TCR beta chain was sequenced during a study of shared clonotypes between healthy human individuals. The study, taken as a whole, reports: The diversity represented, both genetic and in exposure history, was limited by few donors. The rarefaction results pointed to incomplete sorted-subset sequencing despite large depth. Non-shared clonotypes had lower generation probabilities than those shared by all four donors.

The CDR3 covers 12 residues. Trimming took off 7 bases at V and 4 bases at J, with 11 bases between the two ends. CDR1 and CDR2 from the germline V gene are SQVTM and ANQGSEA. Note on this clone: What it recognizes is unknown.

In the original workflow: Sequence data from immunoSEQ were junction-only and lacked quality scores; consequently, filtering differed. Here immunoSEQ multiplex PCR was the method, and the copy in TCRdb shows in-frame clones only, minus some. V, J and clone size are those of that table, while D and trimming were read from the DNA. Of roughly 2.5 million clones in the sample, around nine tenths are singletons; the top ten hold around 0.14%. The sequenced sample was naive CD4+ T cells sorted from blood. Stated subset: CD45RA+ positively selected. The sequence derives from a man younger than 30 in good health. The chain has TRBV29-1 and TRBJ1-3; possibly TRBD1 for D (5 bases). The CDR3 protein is CSGRGGGNTIYF. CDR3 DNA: TGCAGCGGCCGGGGCGGGGGAAACACCATATATTTT.